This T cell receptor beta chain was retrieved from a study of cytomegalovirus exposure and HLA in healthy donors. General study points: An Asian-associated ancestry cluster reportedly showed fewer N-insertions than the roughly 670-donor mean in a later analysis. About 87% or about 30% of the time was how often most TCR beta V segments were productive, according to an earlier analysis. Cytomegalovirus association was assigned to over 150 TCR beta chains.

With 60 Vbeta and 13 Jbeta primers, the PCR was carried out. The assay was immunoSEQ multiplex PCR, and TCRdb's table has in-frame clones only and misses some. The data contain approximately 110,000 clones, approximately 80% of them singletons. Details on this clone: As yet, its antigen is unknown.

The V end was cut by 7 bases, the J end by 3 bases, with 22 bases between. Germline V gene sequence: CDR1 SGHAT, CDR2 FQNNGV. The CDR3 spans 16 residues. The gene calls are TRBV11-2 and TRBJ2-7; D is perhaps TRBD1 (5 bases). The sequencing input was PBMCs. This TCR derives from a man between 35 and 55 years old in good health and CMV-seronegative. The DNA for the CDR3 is TGTGCCAGCACCACCAGCGACAGCATGAAATTCTACGAGCAGTACTTC. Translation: CASTTSDSMKFYEQYF.